The 26 T cell receptor beta chains below all came from one sample that was sequenced in a study of immune cell composition in non-small cell lung cancer. Here immunoSEQ multiplex PCR was the method, and the copy in TCRdb shows in-frame clones only, minus some. The profile shows around 4,500 clones, around 85% of them singletons. The material sequenced was lung tumor tissue. These receptors came from a human donor with non-small cell lung cancer.

The chain combines TRBV28 with TRBJ1-1, with a weak D call TRBD1 (6 bases). With 10 bases removed from V and 5 bases from J, the gap between germline ends came to 14 bases. CDR1 is MDHEN, CDR2 SYDVKM, per germline. The CDR3 covers 12 residues. CDR3 protein: CATTRGGTEAFF. In DNA form, the CDR3 reads TGTGCCACCACCAGGGGTGGGACTGAAGCTTTCTTT.

V is TRBV6-5 and J is TRBJ2-7; D unresolved. Between the trimmed V and J ends, which lost 0 bases and 0 bases, there was a span of 9 bases. The germline V gene has CDR1 MNHEY and CDR2 SVGAGI. The CDR3 runs 15 residues. The CDR3 DNA follows: TGTGCCAGCAGTTACTCGAAACAGCTCTCCTACGAGCAGTACTTC. It yields the protein CASSYSKQLSYEQYF.

V usage is TRBV7-3 and J usage is TRBJ2-5; 7 bases are shared with TRBD1. V shed 5 bases, J shed 4 bases, and the junction held 4 bases outside the gene matches. CDR1 and CDR2 (germline): SGHTA, FQGTGA. The CDR3 runs to 13 residues. The CDR3 here is CASSTSGGETQYF. In nucleotides, the CDR3 is TGTGCCAGCAGCACCTCAGGGGGAGAGACCCAGTACTTC.

This chain joins TRBV20-1 and TRBJ2-1; D uncertain. V was cut by 4 bases and J by 6 bases, with 4 bases left in between. The CDR3 is 10 residues long. The germline CDR1 and CDR2 sequences are DFQATT and SNEGSKA (reference sequence). CDR3 coding DNA: TGCAGTGCTACTAGCAATGAGCAGTTCTTC. Its protein product is CSATSNEQFF.

The genes are TRBV5-4 and TRBJ2-3; possible D gene TRBD1, 5 bases. From germline, CDR1 is SGHNT and CDR2 YYREEE (reference sequence). V lost 4 bases to trimming and J lost 4 bases, with 13 bases between them. CDR3 length: 14 amino acids. The CDR3 spells CASSPLKGSDTQYF. The DNA of the CDR3 is TGTGCCAGCAGCCCCCTCAAGGGGTCAGATACGCAGTATTTT. Full variable domain (rest looked up from reference TRBV5-4 and TRBJ2-3): ETGVTQSPTHLIKTRGQQVTLRCSSQSGHNTVSWYQQALGQGPQFIFQYYREEENGRGNFPPRFSGLQFPNYSSELNVNALELDDSALYLCASSPLKGSDTQYFGPGTRLTVL.

The chain carries TRBV7-3 and TRBJ2-1; weak D call: TRBD2 (6 bases). The ends were cut back, 7 bases at V and 6 bases at J, with 19 bases in the middle. CDR3 size: 15 residues. Germline loops: CDR1 SGHTA, CDR2 FQGTGA. DNA of the CDR3: TGTGCCAGCAACCAATTGGCGGGGCCGCCCAATGAGCAGTTCTTC. Translating it yields CASNQLAGPPNEQFF.

This clone was detected only once. The V and J genes are TRBV7-2 and TRBJ2-5; 9 bases fit TRBD2. Losses at the gene ends were 2 bases for V and 4 bases for J; bases not matched to a gene: 8. CDR1 and CDR2 (germline): SGHTA, FQGNSA. This CDR3 has 16 amino acids. The CDR3 nucleotides are TGTGCCAGCAGCTTACGGGCGGGAGGGCCACGAGAGACCCAGTACTTC. This codes for CASSLRAGGPRETQYF.

V is TRBV18 and J is TRBJ2-7; 8 positions agree with TRBD1. Germline CDR1 is KGHSH and CDR2 is LQKENI. The CDR3 loop spans 15 amino acids. The V gene end was trimmed by 2 bases and the J gene end by 6 bases; junction bases not matched to a gene: 9. CDR3 protein: CASSPIGQGAGEQYF. CDR3 nucleotides: TGTGCCAGCTCACCAATAGGGCAGGGGGCGGGCGAGCAGTACTTC. Combining the CDR3 with reference TRBV18 and TRBJ2-7 gives the whole variable domain NAGVMQNPRHLVRRRGQEARLRCSPMKGHSHVYWYRQLPEEGLKFMVYLQKENIIDESGMPKERFSAEFPKEGPSILRIQQVVRGDSAAYFCASSPIGQGAGEQYFGPGTRLTVT.

This sequence joins TRBV18 and TRBJ2-7, with 7 bases that match TRBD1. The CDR3 is 19 amino acids. J lost 5 bases, V lost 3 bases, and 22 bases had no gene match. Germline lookup yields CDR1 KGHSH and CDR2 LQKENI. This chain's CDR3 is CASSPLGISGLTGSHEQYF. The CDR3 nucleotides are TGTGCCAGCTCACCTTTGGGGATTTCCGGGCTGACAGGGTCGCACGAGCAGTACTTC.

This chain links TRBV19 with TRBJ1-5, with 8 bases identical to TRBD1. After removal of 4 bases from V and 7 bases from J, the junction contained 12 bases not matched to a gene. This CDR3 has 16 amino acids. Germline CDR1 and CDR2: LNHDA and SQIVND (reference sequence). The CDR3 nucleotides are TGTGCCAGTAGTACAAACGGAAGACAGGGGCTGCAGCCCCAGCATTTT. Encoded protein: CASSTNGRQGLQPQHF.

V usage is TRBV5-4 and J usage is TRBJ2-1; the match to TRBD2 covers 10 bases. V was pared by 0 bases and J by 3 bases, with 9 bases of the junction left unmatched. The CDR3 has 18 amino acids. Looked up from germline, CDR1 is SGHNT and CDR2 is YYREEE (reference sequence). CDR3 protein: CASSLVQREGRGYNEQFF. The CDR3 nucleotides read TGTGCCAGCAGCTTGGTGCAGCGGGAGGGCCGGGGCTACAATGAGCAGTTCTTC. The full variable domain, its missing parts supplied by reference TRBV5-4 and TRBJ2-1, is ETGVTQSPTHLIKTRGQQVTLRCSSQSGHNTVSWYQQALGQGPQFIFQYYREEENGRGNFPPRFSGLQFPNYSSELNVNALELDDSALYLCASSLVQREGRGYNEQFFGPGTRLTVL.

This clone occurred a few times. This chain uses TRBV7-9 with TRBJ1-1; D ambiguous. The CDR3 spans 13 residues. Trimming removed 5 bases at V and 5 bases at J, with 12 bases between. CDR1 and CDR2 from the germline V gene are SEHNR and FQNEAQ (reference sequence). CDR3 sequence: CASSHGGRTEAFF. The CDR3 DNA is TGTGCCAGCAGCCATGGAGGGAGGACTGAAGCTTTCTTT.

The chain carries TRBV5-1 and TRBJ2-1; 10 positions match TRBD1. This CDR3 contains 15 residues. CDR1 and CDR2 (germline): SGHRS, YFSETQ. V shed 3 bases and J 8 bases; nucleotides not matched to a gene: 8. The CDR3 sequence is CASSSGTGVGDEQFF. Here the CDR3 DNA reads TGCGCCAGCAGCTCTGGGACAGGGGTTGGCGATGAGCAGTTCTTC.

The J gene is TRBJ2-1, the V gene TRBV23-1, with D hard to call. TRBV23-1 is an ORF; its function is uncertain. This CDR3 comprises 16 residues. Trimming removed 3 bases from V and 0 bases from J, with 12 bases in between. The chain's CDR3 is CASSHSTCSSYNEQFF. In DNA, the CDR3 is TGCGCCAGCAGTCACTCGACTTGCAGCTCCTACAATGAGCAGTTCTTC.

The rearrangement links TRBV7-6 to TRBJ2-3; TRBD1 aligns across 8 bases. CDR1 is SGHVS, CDR2 FNYEAQ, per germline. The ends lost 5 bases at V and 5 bases at J; junction bases unmatched: 6. The CDR3 spans 14 residues. CDR3 region: CASSRGQGGDTQYF. The CDR3 DNA is TGTGCCAGCAGCCGAGGACAGGGTGGAGATACGCAGTATTTT.

This chain connects TRBV28 to TRBJ1-1, with TRBD1 as a possible D gene (6 bases). The CDR3 runs to 14 residues. V was pared by 5 bases and J by 5 bases, with 15 bases between. Germline V CDR1 and CDR2: MDHEN, SYDVKM. CDR3 nucleotide sequence: TGTGCCAGCAGTCCCGGGACAACCGTGACTGAAGCTTTCTTT. Translating it yields CASSPGTTVTEAFF.

This chain connects TRBV11-2 to TRBJ2-1, with 9 bases fitting TRBD2. Unmatched junction bases numbered 13, after V lost 0 bases and J lost 7 bases. The CDR3 totals 18 residues. From germline, CDR1 is SGHAT and CDR2 FQNNGV. The CDR3 DNA is TGTGCCAGCAGCTTAGAGCGGAGTCTAGCGGGAAGGGGGAATGAGCAGTTCTTC. Amino acid sequence: CASSLERSLAGRGNEQFF.

In DNA form, the CDR3 reads TGTGCCAGCAGTTTAGGGACTAGCGGGGAGCAGTTCTTC. This translates into CASSLGTSGEQFF. The chain is built from TRBV28 and TRBJ2-1, with 12 bases matching TRBD2. CDR1 is MDHEN, CDR2 SYDVKM, per germline. This CDR3 contains 13 residues. The ends lost 2 bases at V and 10 bases at J; junction bases unmatched: 0.

This rearrangement joins TRBV11-3 to TRBJ2-1; 9 nucleotides agree with TRBD2. There are 16 residues in the CDR3. Trimming removed 2 bases from V and 6 bases from J; junction bases left unmatched: 8. Germline V gene lookup returns CDR1 SGHNT and CDR2 YENEEA. The CDR3 here is CASSLSIAGAGNEQFF. CDR3 in DNA: TGTGCCAGCAGCTTATCAATAGCGGGAGCGGGCAATGAGCAGTTCTTC.

The chain is built from TRBV7-3 and TRBJ2-1; D perhaps matches TRBD2 (5 bases). The CDR3 consists of 15 residues. Germline V lookup: CDR1 SGHTA, CDR2 FQGTGA. V shed 4 bases and J shed 6 bases, with 16 bases lying between them. CDR3 loop: CASSYVVGEGNEQFF. CDR3 DNA: TGTGCCAGCAGCTACGTTGTGGGAGAGGGCAATGAGCAGTTCTTC.

V is TRBV6-5 and J is TRBJ2-1; maybe TRBD2 (5 bases). With 0 bases removed from V and 9 bases from J, the gap between germline ends came to 9 bases. Per the germline V gene, CDR1 is MNHEY and CDR2 is SVGAGI. The CDR3 length is 13 residues. The CDR3 sequence: CASSYSVAGEQFF. DNA of the CDR3: TGTGCCAGCAGTTACTCGGTGGCGGGTGAGCAGTTCTTC.

In DNA, the CDR3 is TGCAGTGCCCTCCGGAGGGATACGCAGTATTTT. Translated, it gives CSALRRDTQYF. V gene TRBV20-1 combines with J gene TRBJ2-3, with D tentatively TRBD2 (5 bases). Germline loops: CDR1 DFQATT, CDR2 SNEGSKA (reference sequence). Trimming left V 6 bases short and J 6 bases short, with 10 bases between. This CDR3 region has 11 residues.

This chain uses TRBV15 with TRBJ1-5, with D possibly being TRBD1 (6 bases). V lost 1 base and J 5 bases, leaving 21 bases between the germline ends. The length of the CDR3 is 18 residues. Germline V gene lookup returns CDR1 LNHNV and CDR2 YYDKDF (reference sequence). The DNA of the CDR3 is TGTGCCACCAGCAGAGGTATCAAGGGAAGGACAGAGGATCAGCCCCAGCATTTT. Protein: CATSRGIKGRTEDQPQHF.

This clone was seen only a few times. The gene calls are TRBV6-5 and TRBJ2-7, with TRBD1 matching 8 bases. With 5 bases clipped from V and 6 bases from J, the junction kept 9 bases outside the gene matches. CDR3 length: 14 residues. Germline V lookup: CDR1 MNHEY, CDR2 SVGAGI. The CDR3 region is CASSTGQVPPEQYF. The CDR3 nucleotides read TGTGCCAGCAGTACGGGACAGGTCCCCCCCGAGCAGTACTTC.

V is TRBV5-4 and J is TRBJ1-6; 11 positions match TRBD1. This CDR3 spans 19 amino acids. With V trimmed by 3 bases and J by 6 bases, 14 bases remained unmatched. Germline V gives CDR1 SGHNT, CDR2 YYREEE (reference sequence). CDR3 sequence: CASSSFGQGALSSNSPLHF. The CDR3, as DNA: TGTGCCAGCAGCTCCTTTGGACAGGGGGCATTATCATCTAATTCACCCCTCCACTTT.

The rearrangement uses TRBV6-5 and TRBJ2-1; 7 nucleotides agree with TRBD2. CDR3 length equals 15 residues. CDR1 and CDR2 (germline): MNHEY, SVGAGI. V trimming: 2 bases; J trimming: 7 bases; junction bases outside the gene matches: 8. The CDR3: CASSYRGGVGNEQFF. The CDR3 coding sequence is TGTGCCAGCAGTTACAGGGGAGGGGTAGGGAATGAGCAGTTCTTC.